Below are 29 T cell receptor beta chains sequenced from a single sample in a study of T cell responses to AZD1222 COVID-19 vaccine. Sequencing was performed with immunoSEQ multiplex PCR; in TCRdb, only in-frame clones are kept and a portion is missing. In the table there are roughly 150,000 clones, approximately 90% of which are singletons. The sample in question was peripheral blood, obtained 28 days after the second AZD1222 dose. The source of these receptors is an adult who received the AZD1222 COVID-19 vaccine.

V usage is TRBV6-1 and J usage is TRBJ2-7, with D tentatively TRBD1 (6 bases). This CDR3 contains 15 residues. Germline V gene data show CDR1 as MNHNS and CDR2 as SASEGT. The V gene lost 1 base and the J gene lost 1 base, with 11 bases spanning the gap. The CDR3 bases are TGTGCCAGCAGTGAAGGGTCAGGGGAATCCTACGAGCAGTACTTC. Its protein product is CASSEGSGESYEQYF.

The chain joins TRBV5-4 to TRBJ1-2; D might be TRBD1 (5 bases). V was trimmed by 0 bases and J by 2 bases, leaving 14 bases between them. The CDR3 has 16 amino acids. The germline CDR1 and CDR2 sequences are SGHNT and YYREEE (reference sequence). CDR3 DNA: TGTGCCAGCAGCTTGGATGCAGGGATGGCCAACTATGGCTACACCTTC. Protein sequence: CASSLDAGMANYGYTF.

The CDR3 sequence: CASSFSGGTSYNEQFF. The CDR3 bases are TGTGCCAGCAGCTTTAGCGGGGGGACTTCCTACAATGAGCAGTTCTTC. The chain uses TRBV7-9 and TRBJ2-1; 10 bases map to TRBD2. CDR1 is SEHNR and CDR2 is FQNEAQ in the germline V gene (reference sequence). The CDR3 sequence is 16 residues long. J was trimmed by 1 base and V by 3 bases; bases with no gene match: 3.

The chain uses TRBV7-8 and TRBJ2-3; D is perhaps TRBD2 (5 bases). The V gene lost 4 bases and the J gene lost 4 bases, with 9 bases spanning the gap. CDR1 is SGHVS and CDR2 is FQNEAQ in the germline V gene. This CDR3 comprises 13 residues. CDR3 DNA: TGTGCCAGCAGCTCAAAACTAGCAGATACGCAGTATTTT. Translation: CASSSKLADTQYF.

The rearrangement links TRBV6-6 to TRBJ1-4, with no clear D. This CDR3 has 15 amino acids. Germline assignment: CDR1 MNHNY and CDR2 SVGAGI (reference sequence). Trimming removed 0 bases from V and 7 bases from J, with 12 bases in between. CDR3 nucleotide sequence: TGTGCCAGCAGTTACTCTCGGCAGTTCGGTGAAAAACTGTTTTTT. It yields the protein CASSYSRQFGEKLFF.

This chain uses TRBV6-5 with TRBJ2-7; D not certain. V shed 4 bases and J shed 2 bases, with 18 bases lying between them. The germline V gene encodes CDR1 MNHEY and CDR2 SVGAGI. This CDR3 comprises 16 residues. Written as DNA, the CDR3 is TGTGCCAGCAGTTCCCCGTCAGACACTACCCCCTACGAGCAGTACTTC. Protein: CASSSPSDTTPYEQYF.

The chain recombines TRBV3-1 (or the pseudogene TRBV3-2) with TRBJ1-4; D not resolved. This CDR3 contains 14 residues. The V end lost 9 bases, the J end lost 2 bases, and 13 bases lay between the germline ends. Germline values: CDR1 LGHDT, CDR2 YNNKEL (reference sequence). The chain's CDR3 is CARTRGSTNEKLFF. CDR3 bases: TGTGCCAGGACTCGAGGGAGTACTAATGAAAAACTGTTTTTT.

This clone was seen once. V is TRBV6-6 and J is TRBJ1-5; no firm D call. The germline gives CDR1 MNHNY, CDR2 SVGAGI (reference sequence). This CDR3 has 16 residues. Trimming cost V 5 bases and J 2 bases, with 16 bases left between them. CDR3 loop: CASSRKSVGGNQPQHF. The DNA for the CDR3 is TGTGCCAGCAGTCGAAAGTCGGTAGGCGGCAATCAGCCCCAGCATTTT.

V usage is TRBV7-2 and J usage is TRBJ1-1; D not certain. Germline CDR1 and CDR2: SGHTA and FQGNSA. The CDR3 has 14 amino acids. Trimming took off 3 bases at V and 2 bases at J, with 10 bases between the two ends. DNA for the CDR3: TGTGCCAGCAGCTTTTCTCGGGGAAACACTGAAGCTTTCTTT. Translation: CASSFSRGNTEAFF. Complete variable domain (other parts from reference TRBV7-2 and TRBJ1-1): GAGVSQSPSNKVTEKGKDVELRCDPISGHTALYWYRQSLGQGLEFLIYFQGNSAPDKSGLPSDRFSAERTGGSVSTLTIQRTQQEDSAVYLCASSFSRGNTEAFFGQGTRLTVV.

The chain combines TRBV5-6 with TRBJ2-5; D not resolved. The V gene's germline CDR1 is SGHDT and CDR2 YYEEEE. This CDR3 has 13 amino acids. Trimming removed 4 bases at V and 5 bases at J, with 12 bases between. This chain's CDR3 is CASSPWRWETQYF. CDR3 sequence (DNA): TGTGCCAGCAGCCCCTGGCGGTGGGAGACCCAGTACTTC. Looking up the rest from reference TRBV5-6 and TRBJ2-5 gives the full variable domain: DAGVTQSPTHLIKTRGQQVTLRCSPKSGHDTVSWYQQALGQGPQFIFQYYEEEERQRGNFPDRFSGHQFPNYSSELNVNALLLGDSALYLCASSPWRWETQYFGPGTRLLVL.

The chain carries TRBV2 and TRBJ2-5; no reliable D call. CDR1 SNHLY and CDR2 FYNNEI come from the germline V gene. The ends were cut back, 4 bases at V and 0 bases at J, with 9 bases in the middle. The CDR3 length is 14 residues. CDR3 sequence: CASSGVSYQETQYF. The CDR3 bases are TGTGCCAGCAGTGGGGTCTCGTACCAAGAGACCCAGTACTTC.

The chain has TRBV5-1 and TRBJ2-3; D is ambiguous. V was pared by 0 bases and J by 0 bases, with 8 bases between. CDR1 SGHRS and CDR2 YFSETQ come from the germline V gene. CDR3 length: 15 amino acids. CDR3 coding DNA: TGCGCCAGCAGCTTGGGGTCAACTAGCACAGATACGCAGTATTTT. The encoded protein is CASSLGSTSTDTQYF.

The rearrangement joins TRBV5-1 to TRBJ2-7, with 9 bases fitting TRBD1. V shed 0 bases, J shed 0 bases, and the junction held 1 base outside the gene matches. Germline V lookup: CDR1 SGHRS, CDR2 YFSETQ. There are 15 residues in the CDR3. The CDR3 bases are TGCGCCAGCAGCTTGGAGGACAGGGGCTCCTACGAGCAGTACTTC. Translated: CASSLEDRGSYEQYF.

The chain joins TRBV18 to TRBJ1-1; D unresolved. The CDR3 sequence is 15 residues long. V lost 6 bases to trimming and J lost 6 bases, with 20 bases between them. Germline V CDR1 and CDR2: KGHSH, LQKENI. Written as DNA, the CDR3 is TGTGCCAGCTCGCGAAACGGACTGGAGCCGGCTGAAGCTTTCTTT. Amino acids: CASSRNGLEPAEAFF.

The V gene is TRBV19, the J gene TRBJ2-1, with TRBD1 identical over 8 bases. The CDR3 covers 14 residues. Trimming took 11 bases from V and 9 from J; bases not matched to a gene: 15. Germline V CDR1 and CDR2: LNHDA, SQIVND (reference sequence). CDR3 in DNA: TGTGCCTCACAAGGGGACAGGTACGCGGCTGAGCAGTTCTTC. Residues: CASQGDRYAAEQFF.

This chain joins TRBV2 and TRBJ1-5; D ambiguous. V was shortened by 3 bases and J by 0 bases, with 6 bases between the two germline ends. CDR1 and CDR2 (germline): SNHLY, FYNNEI. This CDR3 comprises 14 residues. The CDR3 DNA is TGTGCCAGCAGTGATGGAGGTAGCAATCAGCCCCAGCATTTT. Translation: CASSDGGSNQPQHF.

This chain uses TRBV5-1 with TRBJ1-2; no reliable D call. Trimming cost V 3 bases and J 8 bases, with 23 bases left between them. Germline CDR1 reads SGHRS; CDR2 reads YFSETQ. The CDR3 sequence is 16 residues long. This CDR3 is CASSSASDGRGIGYTF. The CDR3 nucleotides read TGCGCCAGCAGCTCGGCCTCCGACGGGAGAGGAATCGGCTACACCTTC.

This clone was seen a handful of times. V is TRBV2 and J is TRBJ1-1; TRBD1 is a possible D gene (5 bases). Looked up from germline, CDR1 is SNHLY and CDR2 is FYNNEI. V was shortened by 2 bases and J by 0 bases, with 10 bases between the two germline ends. The CDR3 consists of 15 residues. CDR3 protein: CASSELDSMNTEAFF. In nucleotides, the CDR3 is TGTGCCAGCAGTGAATTAGACAGTATGAACACTGAAGCTTTCTTT.

The gene calls are TRBV5-8 and TRBJ1-2; TRBD1 might be the D (6 bases). V lost 2 bases and J lost 0, with 11 bases in between. The CDR3 is 15 amino acids. Germline V gene sequence: CDR1 SGHTS, CDR2 YDEGEE. Here the CDR3 DNA reads TGTGCCAGCAGCTTAGACAGGACTTCTAACTATGGCTACACCTTC. Its protein product is CASSLDRTSNYGYTF.

The chain is built from TRBV7-2 and TRBJ2-3, with 9 positions matching TRBD1. CDR3 length: 17 residues. The germline gives CDR1 SGHTA, CDR2 FQGNSA. Trimming took 1 base from V and 6 from J; bases not matched to a gene: 11. The CDR3: CASSLVGTGGPRDTQYF. The CDR3 region has the DNA TGTGCCAGCAGCTTAGTAGGTACAGGGGGCCCGCGGGATACGCAGTATTTT.

This chain uses TRBV5-6 with TRBJ1-4; D is perhaps TRBD1 (5 bases). CDR3 length: 15 residues. V lost 3 bases and J 4 bases, leaving 13 bases between the germline ends. The V gene's germline CDR1 is SGHDT and CDR2 YYEEEE. The chain's CDR3 is CASSSFGGVNEKLFF. The CDR3 region has the DNA TGTGCCAGCAGCTCCTTTGGGGGGGTTAATGAAAAACTGTTTTTT.

V usage is TRBV19 and J usage is TRBJ2-1; perhaps TRBD2 as D (6 bases). Trimming left V 3 bases short and J 1 base short, with 10 bases between. Per the germline V gene, CDR1 is LNHDA and CDR2 is SQIVND (reference sequence). The CDR3 consists of 15 residues. The CDR3 sequence: CASSISSVSYNEQFF. In DNA, the CDR3 is TGTGCCAGTAGTATCTCTAGCGTTTCCTACAATGAGCAGTTCTTC.

The genes are TRBV18 and TRBJ2-3, with TRBD2 identical over 9 bases. The V gene end was trimmed by 1 base and the J gene end by 1 base; junction bases not matched to a gene: 0. In germline, CDR1 is KGHSH, CDR2 LQKENI. The CDR3 consists of 15 residues. The CDR3: CASSPRLAGTDTQYF. CDR3 DNA sequence: TGTGCCAGCTCACCACGACTAGCGGGCACAGATACGCAGTATTTT.

The chain has TRBV7-9 and TRBJ2-1, with D tentatively TRBD2 (6 bases). V lost 4 bases to trimming and J lost 7 bases, with 8 bases between them. The CDR3 spans 12 residues. The germline V gene encodes CDR1 SEHNR and CDR2 FQNEAQ (reference sequence). CDR3 nucleotide sequence: TGTGCCAGCAGCTGGGACTCGAATGAGCAGTTCTTC. This codes for CASSWDSNEQFF. The variable domain in full, completed from reference TRBV7-9 and TRBJ2-1, reads DTGVSQNPRHKITKRGQNVTFRCDPISEHNRLYWYRQTLGQGPEFLTYFQNEAQLEKSRLLSDRFSAERPKGSFSTLEIQRTEQGDSAMYLCASSWDSNEQFFGPGTRLTVL.

The chain uses TRBV5-1 and TRBJ2-3, with D perhaps given as TRBD1 or TRBD2 (6 bases each). The ends were cut back, 4 bases at V and 0 bases at J, with 12 bases in the middle. There are 15 residues in the CDR3. The germline V gene has CDR1 SGHRS and CDR2 YFSETQ. The CDR3 DNA reads TGCGCCAGCAGCCAAGGGGGGCCAAGCACAGATACGCAGTATTTT. Translated: CASSQGGPSTDTQYF. The full variable domain, its missing parts supplied by reference TRBV5-1 and TRBJ2-3, is KAGVTQTPRYLIKTRGQQVTLSCSPISGHRSVSWYQQTPGQGLQFLFEYFSETQRNKGNFPGRFSGRQFSNSRSEMNVSTLELGDSALYLCASSQGGPSTDTQYFGPGTRLTVL.

The rearrangement uses TRBV6-5 and TRBJ2-5; either TRBD1 or TRBD2 may supply D (5 bases each). The CDR3 runs to 14 residues. Germline lookup yields CDR1 MNHEY and CDR2 SVGAGI. The ends were cut back, 5 bases at V and 1 base at J, with 11 bases in the middle. The CDR3 coding sequence is TGTGCCAGCAGTCCCTTGAGGGGCCAAGAGACCCAGTACTTC. Translating it yields CASSPLRGQETQYF.

The chain couples TRBV6-5 to TRBJ2-5, with D perhaps matching TRBD1 (7 bases). The CDR3 sequence is 14 residues long. Per germline, CDR1 MNHEY and CDR2 SVGAGI. Deletions cut 7 bases from V and 6 bases from J, with 18 bases between. The CDR3 here is CASTEGRGVKTQYF. The CDR3 nucleotides read TGTGCCAGCACGGAGGGCAGGGGGGTCAAGACCCAGTACTTC.

This clone was found once. J is TRBJ1-5 and V is TRBV6-2 or TRBV6-3, with TRBD1 identical over 8 bases. CDR1 is MNHEY and CDR2 is SVGEGT in the germline V gene. The CDR3 has 17 residues. Trimming removed 0 bases from V and 0 bases from J; junction bases left unmatched: 4. CDR3 region: CASSYSTGEHSNQPQHF. The DNA of the CDR3 is TGTGCCAGCAGTTACTCGACAGGGGAACATAGCAATCAGCCCCAGCATTTT.

This chain links TRBV27 with TRBJ2-1, with 12 bases identical to TRBD2. The CDR3 has 16 amino acids. Trimming cost V 2 bases and J 9 bases; bases outside gene matches: 8. From germline, CDR1 is MNHEY and CDR2 SMNVEV (reference sequence). The CDR3 nucleotides are TGTGCCAGCAGTTTAAGGCTAGCGGGGGGGCAAGGTGAGCAGTTCTTC. As protein: CASSLRLAGGQGEQFF.